This T cell receptor (beta chain) appears in the sequencing data of a study of blood T cell repertoires in COVID-19. Study overall: Both acute and convalescent COVID-19 samples were obtained from the United States, Italy and Spain. PBMCs, B-cell-depleted T cells, or T cells were the source of the cDNA or gDNA that made up the material.

This CDR3 region has 13 residues. In germline, CDR1 is SGHNT, CDR2 YENEEA. V was pared by 4 bases and J by 10 bases, with 9 bases of the junction left unmatched. Per the original data handling: It was from reference gene primer amplification that nucleated cell counts were estimated. Assay: immunoSEQ multiplex PCR; the TCRdb copy retains only in-frame clones and omits some. The D gene and trimming were derived from the DNA, and the V and J assignments and clone size from that table. The table records roughly 80,000 clones, around 88% of them present only once. This receptor was identified in a woman older than 75 with acute or convalescent COVID-19. The sample taken for sequencing was peripheral blood. The rearrangement joins TRBV11-3 to TRBJ1-1; 7 positions match TRBD1. The CDR3: CASSSRDSQGAFF. CDR3 bases: TGTGCCAGCAGCTCCCGGGACAGTCAGGGAGCTTTCTTT.